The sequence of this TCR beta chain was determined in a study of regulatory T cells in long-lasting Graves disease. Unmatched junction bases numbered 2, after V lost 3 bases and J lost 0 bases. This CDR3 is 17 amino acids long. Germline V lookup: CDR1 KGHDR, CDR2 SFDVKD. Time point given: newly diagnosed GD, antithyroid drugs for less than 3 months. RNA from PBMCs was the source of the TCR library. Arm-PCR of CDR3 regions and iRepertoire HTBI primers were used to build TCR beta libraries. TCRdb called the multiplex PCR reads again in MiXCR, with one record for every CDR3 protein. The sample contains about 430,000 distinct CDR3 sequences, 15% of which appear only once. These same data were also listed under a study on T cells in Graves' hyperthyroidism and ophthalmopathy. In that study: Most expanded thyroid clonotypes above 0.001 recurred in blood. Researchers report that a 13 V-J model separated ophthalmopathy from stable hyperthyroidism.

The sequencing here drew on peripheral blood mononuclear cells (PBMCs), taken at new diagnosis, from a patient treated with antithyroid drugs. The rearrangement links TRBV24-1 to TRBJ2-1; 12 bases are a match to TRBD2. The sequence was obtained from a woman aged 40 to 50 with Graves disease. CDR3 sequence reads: CATSDASGGDSYNEQFF. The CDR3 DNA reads TGTGCCACCAGTGATGCTAGCGGGGGGGACTCCTACAATGAGCAGTTCTTC.